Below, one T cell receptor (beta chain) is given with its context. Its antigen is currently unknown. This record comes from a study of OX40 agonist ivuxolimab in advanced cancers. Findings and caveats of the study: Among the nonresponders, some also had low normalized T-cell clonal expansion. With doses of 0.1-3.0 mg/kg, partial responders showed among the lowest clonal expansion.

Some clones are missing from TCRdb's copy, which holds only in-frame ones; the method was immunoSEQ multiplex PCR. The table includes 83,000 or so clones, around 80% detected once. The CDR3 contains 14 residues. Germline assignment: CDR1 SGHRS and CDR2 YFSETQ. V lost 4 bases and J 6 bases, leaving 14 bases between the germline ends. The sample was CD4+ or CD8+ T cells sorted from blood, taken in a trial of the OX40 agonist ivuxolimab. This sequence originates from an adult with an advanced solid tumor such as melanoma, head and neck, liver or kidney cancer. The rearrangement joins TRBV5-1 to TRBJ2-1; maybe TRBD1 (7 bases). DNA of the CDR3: TGCGCCAGCAGCACGGAGGGGGCTGGCAATGAGCAGTTCTTC. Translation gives CASSTEGAGNEQFF.